This TCR beta chain was captured in a study of cytomegalovirus exposure and HLA in healthy donors (dated by TCRdb to about 2017). Background for the entire study: In an earlier analysis of roughly 590 of the donors, 276 Gb of sequence data and approximately 100 million unique TCR beta sequences from roughly 180 million T cells were reported. About 310 gigabases of sequencing data and tens of millions of unique TCR sequences were included in an early release covering about 700 HLA-typed donors. Of the roughly 400 genotyped donors, less than 85% were placed in the genetic ancestry cluster associated with self-reported Caucasian donors. The study was designed to test whether signatures of past pathogen exposure could be identified by cataloging public T cell receptors. The study used immunosequencing to profile the T cell repertoires of more than 650 subjects and linked those repertoires to cytomegalovirus serostatus. A separate validation cohort of more than 100 different subjects was used in addition to the roughly 670-subject first cohort. The study combined high-throughput TCR immunosequencing, statistical association of individual TCRs with disease status, and machine learning to predict cytomegalovirus infection status. In a later analysis, previously published TCR beta repertoires from several hundred donors were re-analyzed and high-resolution HLA genotyping was added so that TCR occurrence patterns could be studied. Rather than drawing on any new phenotypic data, the later analysis identified candidate immune exposures from TCR beta sequences and the way those sequences occurred across donors. An earlier analysis of about 600 of the donors used high-throughput TCR beta sequencing to judge whether each TCR beta V gene segment behaved as functional or pseudogenic. Donor age, sex, ethnicity and CMV serostatus were compiled alongside the repertoire data. In a later genetic analysis, genome-wide SNP genotypes for about 65% of the roughly 700 donors were used, and that subset was treated as a discovery cohort. Every discovery cohort repertoire had been produced on one sequencing platform. HLA typing covered class I and class II loci at four-digit resolution. Typing coverage differed by locus: A, B, C, DRB1 and DQB1 were typed in about 620-640 donors, DQA1 in 522, DPA1 in roughly 590, and DPB1 in 472. Four or five DR-DQ haplotypes were handled as single units for association and clustering because linkage in the cohort was strong. Across 398 genotyped donors of the cohort, an average of about 250,000 unique TCR beta nucleotide sequences per donor were sequenced, and roughly 17% of those sequences were non-productive.

Study-level results and caveats: In a later analysis, the rate of TCR association differed among HLA loci, with DRB1 alleles having the most associated TCRs and HLA-C alleles having the fewest. In an earlier analysis of approximately 590 of the donors, most TCR beta V segments appeared in productive rearrangements about 87% or about 30% of the time, broadly matching IMGT annotations. The earlier analysis of about 600 of the donors excluded 15 to 20 rarely observed V segments, including chromosome 9 orphons, because counts were too low. A further reported finding was that TCR beta sequences accurately predicted the HLA-A and HLA-B alleles for most subjects in the first cohort. The authors suggested that the approach could potentially be generalized to other disease states and immunological phenotypes. A later analysis associated 15,000 to 20,000 TCR beta sequences with specific HLA alleles at a false discovery rate of 0.05. Some IMGT-functional V segments, including TRBV6-2 and TRBV6-3, could not be told apart with the 87-base-pair reads, so those segments were excluded. The study listed 164 TCR beta chains as associated with cytomegalovirus. According to a later analysis, parvovirus B19, influenza, CMV and Epstein-Barr virus appeared linked to several top co-occurrence clusters. Sequencing depth was assumed to be roughly uniform across donors in the presence/absence analyses, though that assumption may not hold. This cohort had only TCR beta chains sequenced, and the lack of alpha or paired-chain data limited which features could be detected. HLA typing was unavailable for some donors at each locus, so association tests used only the typed subset. According to a later analysis, most CMV-associated TCR beta chains appeared to be HLA-restricted, and the HLA associations seemed to be driven largely by CMV exposure. In a later genetic analysis, a missense DCLRE1C variant was associated with V-gene and J-gene trimming of TCR beta chains, and the association was replicated in an independent cohort. In both the original and validation cohorts, the classifier was reported to diagnose cytomegalovirus status with high specificity and sensitivity. For the cohort, immune exposure information was limited to CMV serostatus. Most TCR sequences were observed very rarely across donors, whereas some public TCRs were present in many individuals. A group of highly shared sequence variants was considered likely to be a technical artifact of the sequencing pipeline. Assigning TCR associations to individual alleles was difficult when HLA alleles, especially DR and DQ, strongly co-occurred. A later analysis found that HLA-associated TCR beta chains were more clonally expanded and had lower generation probabilities than equally common non-associated chains. In vitro tests confirmed that a few of the cytomegalovirus-associated TCR beta chains recognize cytomegalovirus antigens. A later genetic analysis reported fewer N-insertions in productive TCRs among donors in an Asian-associated ancestry cluster than the approximately 670-donor mean. Linkage disequilibrium might explain the correlated functional status among segregating V segments, but an unknown experimental factor could not be ruled out.

This clone occurred many times. The antigen it binds to is not known. Per-base qualities were not stored, and no clone one base away is much larger. Receptor libraries were prepared by the immunoSEQ multiplex PCR assay. A mixture of 60 forward primers for TCR Vbeta segments and 13 reverse primers for TCR Jbeta segments was used in the multiplex PCR. A multiplex PCR assay on genomic DNA amplified the CDR3 region of rearranged TCR beta genes. The amplified TCR beta libraries were sequenced on the Illumina HiSeq System as 87-base-pair reads. On the authors' methods: A later analysis counted about 82 million unique TCR beta chains across the 640 or so repertoires, and roughly 11 million of these chains were shared by at least two donors. A nearest-neighbor algorithm error-corrected the raw reads and collapsed the reads into unique sequences, merging closely related sequences to remove PCR and sequencing errors. CDR3 sequences were aligned to IMGT reference sequences to assign V, D and J gene segments. For a sequence to be retained, a match of at least six nucleotides was required to both a V gene segment and a J gene segment. Rearrangements were called productive when the CDR3 lacked stop codons and stayed in frame with V and J; all others were non-productive. CDR3 was defined by IMGT convention, running from the second conserved V-encoded cysteine to the conserved J-encoded phenylalanine. The earlier analysis of some 580 of the donors excluded any sequence lacking an unambiguous match to a single V gene segment. An earlier analysis of over 450 of the donors classified V segments as functional when productive rearrangements were above 56.7% and as segregating when the standard deviation between donors was above 5%. A statistical classification framework was built to diagnose cytomegalovirus status from the catalog of TCR beta chain sequences. In a later analysis, TCR nucleotide sequences were compared against IMGT/GENE-DB human TR gene sequences so that V and J genes could be assigned. The TCRdist pipeline was used in a later analysis to assign CDR3 sequences and most-parsimonious VDJ recombination scenarios. A later analysis defined each TCR beta chain by its CDR3 amino acid sequence plus V-gene family, and excluded reads lacking a unique V-gene family. As a way to deal with suspected cross-contamination and a sequencing artifact, a later analysis dropped approximately 590 nucleotide sequences that were highly shared and had low generation probability. In a later analysis, a clonal expansion index was calculated for each public chain from normalized within-repertoire ranks of inferred template counts. In a later analysis, generation probabilities were computed with a VDJ recombination model fitted to out-of-frame rearrangements, and the resulting probabilities were checked against IGoR. In a later analysis, hypergeometric tests were used to score TCR-TCR, TCR-HLA and TCR-CMV co-occurrence, with a repertoire-size bias correction applied to TCR pairs. To estimate false discovery rates, a later analysis permuted the HLA or CMV assignments 20 times. In a later analysis, co-occurring TCRs were grouped using DBSCAN, with TCRdist sequence similarity added in when clustering inside HLA-allele-positive subsets. Repertoires with fewer than 30,000 or more than 120,000 public chains, plus five repertoires with anomalous nucleotide sharing, were excluded from co-occurrence clustering. TCRdb took over this immuneACCESS table, retaining in-frame rearrangements with V and J assigned. Such tables are incomplete; in checked studies, under half of the missing clones stem from an unresolved V gene, and the remainder is unexplained. The DNA was the basis for D and trimming; V, J and clone size are from that table. The sample table records over 100,000 clones; nearly 80% of these occur just once. 5.8% of the sample belongs to the ten largest clones.

The cohort comprised hundreds of healthy bone marrow donors. At the time of sampling, all cohort members were nominally healthy, though unrecorded immune exposures were likely present. The donor tested CMV seropositive and was one of the 289 seropositive cohort members. Each donor provided a peripheral blood sample, and peripheral blood mononuclear cells were used for TCR beta sequencing. The Qiagen DNeasy Blood Extraction Kit was used to extract genomic DNA from the blood cell samples. The germline V gene gives CDR1 as ENHRY and CDR2 as SYGVKD. Trimming costs V 2 bases and J 0 bases, and their ends lie 10 bases apart. Taken from cysteine to phenylalanine, the CDR3 has 15 residues. Of all the DNA, just the CDR3 is kept, 45 bases in frame from base 1.

The sample was PBMCs. This TCR was sampled from a man aged 55 to 70 in good health and CMV-seropositive. The V and J genes are TRBV10-3 and TRBJ1-2; TRBD1 could be the D gene, as 5 bases match. The CDR3: CAISEIRGSNYGYTF. The DNA is TGTGCCATCAGTGAGATAAGGGGCTCTAACTATGGCTACACCTTC.